This TCR beta chain came from a study of blood T cell repertoires in COVID-19. The overall study: COVID-19 samples collected from the United States, Italy and Spain covered acute and convalescent phases.

The CDR3 is 17 residues long. Germline V gene sequence: CDR1 KGHSH, CDR2 LQKENI. Losses at the gene ends were 6 bases for V and 2 bases for J; bases not matched to a gene: 7. Methods used by the authors: Cell counts per sample came from amplifying reference gene primers. Some clones are missing from TCRdb's copy, which holds only in-frame ones; the method was immunoSEQ multiplex PCR. The DNA was the basis for D and trimming; V, J and clone size are from that table. The table includes around 190,000 clones, approximately 85% detected once. Sequenced material: peripheral blood. The receptor comes from a woman aged 60-75 years with acute or convalescent COVID-19. This chain links TRBV18 with TRBJ2-2, with 12 bases identical to TRBD2. The CDR3 DNA reads as TGTGCCAGCTCCCGACTAGCGGGAGCAGGAAACACCGGGGAGCTGTTTTTT. Amino acid sequence: CASSRLAGAGNTGELFF.